These T cell receptor beta chains were read from a single sample in a study of blood T cell repertoires in COVID-19. Data came from immunoSEQ multiplex PCR; TCRdb stores just in-frame clones and leaves some out. In the table there are about 120,000 clones, around nine tenths of which are singletons. The sequenced sample was peripheral blood. The receptors originated from a woman aged 70 to 79 who had recovered from COVID-19. The CDR3 runs from the conserved cysteine through the conserved F or W. Each record gives: V gene, D gene, J gene, CDR3 length, CDR3 protein. The D gene is left open where the match is weak.

>TRBV2|NA|TRBJ1-2|13
CASLSGESYGYTF
>TRBV6-5|TRBD1|TRBJ2-7|13
CASSLTGPSEQYF
>TRBV6-8|TRBD1|TRBJ2-7|14
CASSYSDRGDEQYF
>TRBV19|NA|TRBJ1-5|16
CASSSGAGNFDQPQHF
>TRBV6-5|NA|TRBJ1-5|14
CASSSGFSNQPQHF
>TRBV27|TRBD2|TRBJ2-7|17
CASSLSVGLAGTHEQYF
>TRBV7-2|TRBD1|TRBJ1-3|13
CASSLGQGDTIYF
>TRBV7-2|NA|TRBJ1-4|15
CASSLGRTENEKLFF
>TRBV5-6|TRBD1|TRBJ2-2|17
CASRRRDRGPNTGELFF
>TRBV25-1|NA|TRBJ1-4|12
CASNNQGEKLFF
>TRBV5-6|TRBD1|TRBJ2-7|11
CASSLGRDSNF
>TRBV18|NA|TRBJ2-7|15
CASSPTGTRPYEQYF
>TRBV7-9|TRBD2|TRBJ2-5|14
CASSAGLAGEAQYF
>TRBV19|NA|TRBJ2-4|16
CASSPPGSLVKNIQYF
>TRBV19|TRBD1|TRBJ1-1|12
CASDRGSTEAFF
>TRBV20-1|NA|TRBJ1-1|13
CSASSTGNTEAFF
>TRBV10-1|NA|TRBJ1-4|12
CASTGGQFLLFF
>TRBV4-2|NA|TRBJ2-3|14
CASSPQTRADTQYF
>TRBV10-3|TRBD1|TRBJ1-4|15
CAISPTDRGGEKLFF
>TRBV7-2|TRBD1|TRBJ1-6|14
CASSTGVYNSPLHF
>TRBV28|NA|TRBJ1-2|14
CASSEYRSLSGYTF
>TRBV10-3|TRBD1|TRBJ1-2|15
CAIRDREGPNYGYTF
>TRBV10-3|TRBD1|TRBJ1-2|13
CAISVQGIYGYTF
>TRBV18|NA|TRBJ2-1|15
CASSPGLSSYNEQFF
>TRBV19|NA|TRBJ2-7|14
CASSNDRLSYEQYF
>TRBV6-2/TRBV6-3|TRBD1|TRBJ2-6|18
CASSDLDRGTPGANVLTF
>TRBV4-1|TRBD1|TRBJ1-5|17
CASSQDLATGKYQPQHF
>TRBV29-1|TRBD1|TRBJ1-1|15
CSASGGWGMGTEAFF
>TRBV15|NA|TRBJ1-5|17
CATSKGLTGISNQPQHF